The 17 T cell receptor beta chains listed next were all sequenced from one sample in a study of OX40 agonist ivuxolimab in advanced cancers. Assay used: immunoSEQ multiplex PCR; TCRdb lists only in-frame clones, some missing. The repertoire holds about 20,000 clones, with 75% to 85% as singletons. The sequencing used CD4+ or CD8+ T cells sorted from blood, collected in a trial of the OX40 agonist ivuxolimab. The origin of the receptors is an adult with an advanced solid tumor such as melanoma, head and neck, liver or kidney cancer.

The chain recombines TRBV5-4 with TRBJ1-1; a weak D match, TRBD1 (5 bases). With 0 bases removed from V and 3 bases from J, the gap between germline ends came to 12 bases. From germline, CDR1 is SGHNT and CDR2 YYREEE (reference sequence). The CDR3 contains 15 residues. The CDR3 is CASSLAPREDTEAFF. CDR3 nucleotide sequence: TGTGCCAGCAGCTTGGCCCCCAGGGAGGACACTGAAGCTTTCTTT.

The chain is built from TRBV4-1 and TRBJ2-6; D gene uncertain. There are 16 residues in the CDR3. Germline V CDR1 and CDR2: MGHRA, YSYEKL. V gave up 0 bases and J gave up 0 bases, with 6 bases separating them. Here the CDR3 DNA reads TGCGCCAGCAGCCAAGAGCGCGGCTCTGGGGCCAACGTCCTGACTTTC. Its translation: CASSQERGSGANVLTF.

J is TRBJ2-1 and V is TRBV9; D is possibly TRBD2 (6 bases). CDR3 length: 17 residues. The germline V gene encodes CDR1 SGDLS and CDR2 YYNGEE. Trimming took 4 bases from V and 2 from J, leaving 19 bases between them. In DNA form, the CDR3 reads TGTGCCAGCAGCCCCCGGCCCCCCGGGAGTCCCTACAATGAGCAGTTCTTC. Translating gives CASSPRPPGSPYNEQFF.

The chain employs TRBV5-1 and TRBJ2-5; 9 bases fit TRBD1. The trim removed 4 bases at V and 5 bases at J, leaving 6 bases unmatched. Germline V lookup: CDR1 SGHRS, CDR2 YFSETQ. The CDR3 sequence is 14 residues long. CDR3 in amino acids: CASSPNRGQETQYF. As DNA, the CDR3 is TGCGCCAGCAGCCCGAACAGGGGGCAGGAGACCCAGTACTTC. The full variable domain, with the rest looked up from reference TRBV5-1 and TRBJ2-5, is KAGVTQTPRYLIKTRGQQVTLSCSPISGHRSVSWYQQTPGQGLQFLFEYFSETQRNKGNFPGRFSGRQFSNSRSEMNVSTLELGDSALYLCASSPNRGQETQYFGPGTRLLVL.

A few counts support this clone. The genes are TRBV6-4 and TRBJ2-1; 8 bases match TRBD2. This CDR3 has 18 residues. The V gene end was trimmed by 2 bases and the J gene end by 7 bases; junction bases not matched to a gene: 16. Germline-derived CDR1 and CDR2 are MRHNA and SNTAGT. The CDR3 reads CASSDTLRGAGEVNEQFF. The CDR3 DNA reads TGTGCCAGCAGTGACACCCTCCGAGGAGCGGGGGAGGTTAATGAGCAGTTCTTC.

V is TRBV19 and J is TRBJ1-5; perhaps TRBD1 as D (5 bases). This CDR3 is 16 amino acids long. Germline-derived CDR1 and CDR2 are LNHDA and SQIVND (reference sequence). The germline V and J ends were trimmed by 9 bases and 0 bases, with 18 bases remaining between them. CDR3 bases: TGTGCCAGCTCAGGGAGGGTTGACGGTAGCAATCAGCCCCAGCATTTT. Its translation: CASSGRVDGSNQPQHF.

This chain uses TRBV6-1 with TRBJ1-1; D gene unclear. The V gene lost 6 bases and the J gene lost 0 bases, with 8 bases spanning the gap. The CDR3 has 13 amino acids. The germline V gene has CDR1 MNHNS and CDR2 SASEGT. The CDR3: CASSPQLNTEAFF. CDR3 coding DNA: TGTGCCAGCAGCCCTCAACTGAACACTGAAGCTTTCTTT.

The chain is built from TRBV27 and TRBJ1-1; 10 bases line up with TRBD1. Germline loops: CDR1 MNHEY, CDR2 SMNVEV (reference sequence). The CDR3 totals 14 residues. V shed 6 bases, J shed 4 bases, and the junction held 5 bases outside the gene matches. The CDR3 DNA reads TGTGCCAGCAGAGCGACAGGGGGCGGCACTGAAGCTTTCTTT. Residues: CASRATGGGTEAFF.

The V gene is TRBV6-5, the J gene TRBJ1-1; D remains unclear. Trimming removed 5 bases at V and 1 base at J, with 5 bases between. Per the germline V gene, CDR1 is MNHEY and CDR2 is SVGAGI. The CDR3 length is 12 residues. The CDR3 DNA sequence: TGTGCCAGCAGTATGGGGAACACTGAAGCTTTCTTT. Translated, it gives CASSMGNTEAFF.

This rearrangement joins TRBV11-2 to TRBJ2-7; D could derive from TRBD1 or TRBD2 (5 bases each). Germline CDR1 reads SGHAT; CDR2 reads FQNNGV. The CDR3 totals 14 residues. Trimming removed 2 bases at V and 4 bases at J, with 12 bases between. CDR3 loop: CASSLWGNSYEQYF. CDR3 nucleotides: TGTGCCAGCAGCTTATGGGGGAATTCGTACGAGCAGTACTTC.

A word on this clone: Other DNA sequences in the same sample also yield this CDR3. The chain employs TRBV6-6 and TRBJ2-7; D is unresolved. Trimming took 6 bases from V and 5 from J, leaving 8 bases between them. CDR3 size: 11 residues. Germline CDR1 MNHNY, CDR2 SVGAGI (reference sequence). The CDR3 protein is CASSLGNEQYF. CDR3 nucleotide sequence: TGTGCCAGCAGCTTAGGGAACGAGCAGTACTTC.

The J gene is TRBJ2-1, the V gene TRBV19; D might be TRBD2 (5 bases). Trimming took off 3 bases at V and 3 bases at J, with 15 bases between the two ends. The V gene's germline CDR1 is LNHDA and CDR2 SQIVND (reference sequence). CDR3 size: 16 residues. CDR3 loop: CASSMGVGGGYNEQFF. The CDR3 DNA sequence: TGTGCCAGTAGTATGGGAGTCGGAGGTGGCTACAATGAGCAGTTCTTC.

V gene TRBV7-9 combines with J gene TRBJ1-5; D ambiguous. Looked up from germline, CDR1 is SEHNR and CDR2 is FQNEAQ (reference sequence). V was trimmed by 4 bases and J by 10 bases, leaving 20 bases between them. This CDR3 comprises 15 residues. The CDR3 sequence is CASSYRMANEYPQHF. CDR3 nucleotides: TGTGCCAGCAGCTACCGGATGGCCAACGAATATCCCCAGCATTTT.

This clone was detected once. The chain links TRBV28 to TRBJ1-4; D is undetermined. V lost 3 bases and J lost 0, with 8 bases in between. The germline gives CDR1 MDHEN, CDR2 SYDVKM. This CDR3 has 15 residues. CDR3 region: CASSFMGATNEKLFF. The CDR3 DNA is TGTGCCAGCAGTTTTATGGGTGCAACTAATGAAAAACTGTTTTTT.

This clone showed up just once. The V gene is TRBV4-2, the J gene TRBJ2-1, with 7 bases matching TRBD2. Trimming took 3 bases from V and 5 from J; bases not matched to a gene: 13. The CDR3 contains 17 residues. CDR1 and CDR2 (germline): LGHNA, YNFKEQ. The CDR3 spells CASSQILAGVSHNEQFF. The CDR3 nucleotides are TGTGCCAGCAGCCAGATCTTGGCGGGAGTTTCCCACAATGAGCAGTTCTTC.

The chain has TRBV6-1 and TRBJ1-1; 7 bases match TRBD1. The CDR3 sequence is 14 residues long. Trimming took 7 bases from V and 4 from J; bases not matched to a gene: 9. Germline V lookup: CDR1 MNHNS, CDR2 SASEGT. The CDR3 DNA follows: TGTGCCAGCACTCAGTGGGACAGCCTCACTGAAGCTTTCTTT. Protein product: CASTQWDSLTEAFF.

The rearrangement uses TRBV7-2 and TRBJ2-2; the match to TRBD1 covers 8 bases. After removal of 5 bases from V and 6 bases from J, the junction contained 14 bases not matched to a gene. The CDR3 runs to 17 residues. Germline V gives CDR1 SGHTA, CDR2 FQGNSA. The CDR3 reads CASSPDRETAYPGELFF. CDR3 sequence (DNA): TGTGCCAGCAGCCCGGACAGGGAGACGGCCTACCCCGGGGAGCTGTTTTTT.